These 27 T cell receptor beta chains came from one sample sequenced in a study of blood T cells in healthy people across ages. For the second PCR, which ran for roughly 6 to 11 cycles, a sample-barcoded 5' primer and a J-beta primer mix were used. TCRdb re-analysed the 5' RACE reads in MiXCR, keeping a single row per CDR3 protein. The sample lists about 970,000 distinct CDR3 sequences; approximately 50% were seen once. The sequenced sample consisted of blood. The source of these receptors is a woman aged 55-69 years in good health.

The chain has TRBV29-1 and TRBJ2-1; D may correspond to TRBD1 or TRBD2 (5 bases each). The DNA end lines up better with TRBJ2-7; the J call may be wrong. Germline V lookup: CDR1 SQVTM, CDR2 ANQGSEA. The CDR3 spans 14 residues. The CDR3 spells CSVGQGVSYNEQYF. The DNA for the CDR3 is TGCAGCGTTGGCCAGGGAGTCTCCTACAATGAGCAGTACTTC.

The J gene is TRBJ2-1, the V gene TRBV20-1; D may match TRBD1 or TRBD2 (5 bases each). The V end was cut by 8 bases, the J end by 5 bases, with 25 bases between. The germline V gene encodes CDR1 DFQATT and CDR2 SNEGSKA (reference sequence). The CDR3 runs 16 residues. CDR3 sequence: CSSSRGVGSPNNEQFF. CDR3 nucleotide sequence: TGCAGTTCGTCAAGAGGGGTGGGGAGTCCGAACAATGAGCAGTTCTTC.

This chain uses TRBV6-6 with TRBJ2-3, with TRBD1 matching 7 bases. Germline CDR1 MNHNY, CDR2 SVGAGI (reference sequence). The V and J ends lost 6 bases and 2 bases, in that order; junction bases with no gene match: 8. The CDR3 runs to 15 residues. The CDR3, as DNA: TGTGCCAGCAGCGACTCGACAGGGTACACAGATACGCAGTATTTT. Its protein is CASSDSTGYTDTQYF.

The chain couples TRBV5-1 to TRBJ2-1; tentatively, D is TRBD2 (5 bases). V was clipped by 4 bases and J by 2 bases, with 13 bases between them. The CDR3 is 15 amino acids. The germline gives CDR1 SGHRS, CDR2 YFSETQ. The CDR3 protein is CASSAGVSAYNEQFF. In DNA, the CDR3 is TGCGCCAGCAGCGCGGGCGTGAGTGCCTACAATGAGCAGTTCTTC.

The V and J genes are TRBV18 and TRBJ2-3, with D possibly TRBD1 on 5 matching bases. CDR1 KGHSH and CDR2 LQKENI come from the germline V gene. CDR3 length: 15 amino acids. With 1 base removed from V and 1 base from J, the gap between germline ends came to 9 bases. In DNA, the CDR3 is TGTGCCAGCTCACCACAGGGGCAGGGCACAGATACGCAGTATTTT. Protein: CASSPQGQGTDTQYF.

This clonotype occurred a few times. The gene calls are TRBV20-1 and TRBJ2-3; 8 bases line up with TRBD1. This CDR3 is built from 16 residues. CDR1 DFQATT and CDR2 SNEGSKA come from the germline V gene (reference sequence). V lost 0 bases to trimming and J lost 1 base; unmatched junction nucleotides: 6. The chain's CDR3 is CSARDTQGAGTDTQYF. The CDR3 nucleotides read TGCAGTGCTAGAGATACCCAGGGGGCGGGCACAGATACGCAGTATTTT.

The CDR3 DNA reads as TGTGCCAGCAGCTTAAACCCGTTTATCGATACGCAGTATTTT. Protein: CASSLNPFIDTQYF. V gene TRBV7-2 combines with J gene TRBJ2-3, with unresolved D. The V and J ends lost 2 bases and 6 bases respectively, with 12 bases between them. Germline V gene data show CDR1 as SGHTA and CDR2 as FQGNSA. The CDR3 is made up of 14 amino acids. Filled out from reference TRBV7-2 and TRBJ2-3, the complete variable domain reads GAGVSQSPSNKVTEKGKDVELRCDPISGHTALYWYRQSLGQGLEFLIYFQGNSAPDKSGLPSDRFSAERTGGSVSTLTIQRTQQEDSAVYLCASSLNPFIDTQYFGPGTRLTVL.

This clonotype was picked up a small number of times. The rearrangement joins TRBV2 to TRBJ2-7; D uncertain. Between the trimmed V and J ends, which lost 8 bases and 3 bases, there was a span of 11 bases. The CDR3 loop spans 12 amino acids. In germline, CDR1 is SNHLY, CDR2 FYNNEI. Here the CDR3 reads CASRNSLYEQYF. The CDR3 nucleotides read TGTGCCAGCCGGAATTCCCTCTACGAGCAGTACTTC.

The table lists this clonotype with a few counts. The gene calls are TRBV6-6 and TRBJ2-7, with D perhaps assigned TRBD1 or TRBD2 (5 bases each). CDR3 length: 17 amino acids. From germline, CDR1 is MNHNY and CDR2 SVGAGI (reference sequence). V shed 0 bases and J shed 3 bases, with 18 bases lying between them. The CDR3 loop is CASSYSSIGTDFYEQYF. DNA of the CDR3: TGTGCCAGCAGTTACTCGAGTATCGGGACGGACTTCTACGAGCAGTACTTC.

The rearrangement joins TRBV24-1 to TRBJ2-3, with D perhaps TRBD1 (5 bases). CDR1 and CDR2 from the germline V gene are KGHDR and SFDVKD. Trimming took off 1 base at V and 2 bases at J, with 12 bases between the two ends. This CDR3 is built from 16 residues. CDR3 sequence: CATSDLGQGLTDTQYF. In DNA form, the CDR3 reads TGTGCCACCAGTGATTTAGGACAAGGTCTCACAGATACGCAGTATTTT.

The rearrangement joins TRBV3-1 to TRBJ2-7; no reliable D call. The V and J ends lost 11 bases and 3 bases respectively, with 8 bases between them. Per germline, CDR1 LGHDT and CDR2 YNNKEL (reference sequence). The CDR3 has 10 amino acids. CDR3 in amino acids: CAGGDYEQYF. The CDR3, as DNA: TGTGCCGGCGGCGACTACGAGCAGTACTTC.

This clonotype was observed a single time. V and J are TRBV29-1 and TRBJ1-1, with D perhaps TRBD1 (5 bases). The V gene lost 5 bases and the J gene lost 0 bases, with 10 bases spanning the gap. The CDR3 sequence is 13 residues long. Germline CDR1 and CDR2: SQVTM and ANQGSEA. The CDR3 sequence: CSVLGEVNTEAFF. The CDR3 DNA follows: TGCAGCGTTTTGGGGGAGGTGAACACTGAAGCTTTCTTT.

V gene TRBV28 combines with J gene TRBJ2-7; D possibly corresponds to TRBD2 (6 bases). Trimming pared 3 bases from V and 3 bases from J, leaving 9 bases between. The germline V gene has CDR1 MDHEN and CDR2 SYDVKM. There are 13 residues in the CDR3. CDR3 sequence (DNA): TGTGCCAGCAGTTTCCGGGGGTACTACGAGCAGTACTTC. Translating gives CASSFRGYYEQYF.

V is TRBV6-2 or TRBV6-3 and J is TRBJ2-6, with unresolved D. Trimming shortened V by 5 bases and J by 6 bases, and 14 bases separated the two germline ends. CDR1 and CDR2 (germline): MNHEY, SVGEGT. This CDR3 is 15 amino acids long. This CDR3 reads CASSLSRPAANVLTF. For the CDR3, the DNA is TGTGCCAGCAGTCTCAGTCGCCCCGCGGCCAACGTCCTGACTTTC.

The chain recombines TRBV29-1 with TRBJ1-1, with 8 nucleotides matching TRBD1. J lost 5 bases, V lost 7 bases, and 9 bases had no gene match. Germline lookup yields CDR1 SQVTM and CDR2 ANQGSEA. The CDR3 has 13 amino acids. The CDR3 loop is CSERTGWGTEAFF. CDR3 nucleotide sequence: TGCAGCGAAAGGACAGGGTGGGGAACTGAAGCTTTCTTT. Full variable domain (outside the CDR3, taken from reference TRBV29-1 and TRBJ1-1): SAVISQKPSRDICQRGTSLTIQCQVDSQVTMMFWYRQQPGQSLTLIATANQGSEATYESGFVIDKFPISRPNLTFSTLTVSNMSPEDSSIYLCSERTGWGTEAFFGQGTRLTVV.

V usage is TRBV10-3 and J usage is TRBJ2-1; D possibly corresponds to TRBD1 (6 bases). This CDR3 has 11 amino acids. CDR1 is ENHRY and CDR2 is SYGVKD in the germline V gene. V was clipped by 8 bases and J by 9 bases, with 11 bases between them. The CDR3 reads CAIGGMVEQFF. The CDR3 DNA reads as TGTGCCATCGGGGGCATGGTTGAGCAGTTCTTC.

In its sample, this clonotype was seen a few times. The chain uses TRBV20-1 and TRBJ2-3, with no clear D. Germline V lookup: CDR1 DFQATT, CDR2 SNEGSKA (reference sequence). The CDR3 covers 12 residues. V lost 6 bases and J lost 2, with 9 bases in between. CDR3 in amino acids: CSAAKLTDTQYF. As DNA, the CDR3 is TGCAGTGCCGCAAAGCTCACAGATACGCAGTATTTT.

The J gene is TRBJ2-7, the V gene TRBV4-3, with a weak D call TRBD1 (5 bases). Trimming shortened V by 1 base and J by 3 bases, and 13 bases separated the two germline ends. The CDR3 totals 15 residues. The germline V gene has CDR1 LGHNA and CDR2 YSLEER. As DNA, the CDR3 is TGCGCCAGCAGCCAAGGATCAGGGTCCAACTACGAGCAGTACTTC. The encoded protein is CASSQGSGSNYEQYF.

This clonotype occurred once. The chain employs TRBV28 and TRBJ1-2, with a tentative D call TRBD1 (5 bases). Germline lookup yields CDR1 MDHEN and CDR2 SYDVKM. The CDR3 totals 12 residues. Trimming took off 2 bases at V and 10 bases at J, with 11 bases between the two ends. CDR3 nucleotide sequence: TGTGCCAGCAGTTTACTTTGGGGGGACTACACCTTC. Its translation is CASSLLWGDYTF.

CDR3 nucleotides: TGCAGCGTTGAAGATCAGGGGACAGCCCTAGTCGTAGAGCAGTACTTC. Translating gives CSVEDQGTALVVEQYF. This chain joins TRBV29-1 and TRBJ2-5; 7 nucleotides agree with TRBD1. Germline assignment: CDR1 SQVTM and CDR2 ANQGSEA. CDR3 length equals 16 residues. V was clipped by 0 bases and J by 11 bases; unmatched bases: 18.

V usage is TRBV6-6 and J usage is TRBJ1-4, with D unresolved. The CDR3 has 12 residues. V dropped 8 bases and J dropped 8 bases, with 12 bases sitting between them. CDR1 is MNHNY, CDR2 SVGAGI, per germline (reference sequence). The CDR3 region is CASGPTGEKLFF. CDR3 in DNA: TGTGCCAGCGGACCGACCGGAGAAAAACTGTTTTTT.

This clonotype was seen many times. V and J are TRBV4-1 and TRBJ2-5; no firm D call. The CDR3 runs to 13 residues. Trimming removed 3 bases from V and 5 bases from J, with 10 bases in between. The germline V gene encodes CDR1 MGHRA and CDR2 YSYEKL. DNA for the CDR3: TGCGCCAGCAGCCAGCCTTGGGGTGAGACCCAGTACTTC. Its protein is CASSQPWGETQYF.

V usage is TRBV28 and J usage is TRBJ2-1; TRBD2 matches 9 bases. Germline loops: CDR1 MDHEN, CDR2 SYDVKM. V dropped 1 base and J dropped 4; count of bases not matched to a gene: 8. The CDR3 totals 17 residues. In DNA form, the CDR3 reads TGTGCCAGCAGTTTATTTCGTAGCGGGGGTAATTACAATGAGCAGTTCTTC. Its translation: CASSLFRSGGNYNEQFF.

This clonotype was seen only a few times. V is TRBV6-2 or TRBV6-3 and J is TRBJ2-3, with 7 bases identical to TRBD2. The CDR3 consists of 15 residues. Losses at the gene ends were 6 bases for V and 4 bases for J; bases not matched to a gene: 10. Germline V gene lookup returns CDR1 MNHEY and CDR2 SVGEGT. The CDR3 nucleotides read TGTGCCAGCAGGGCAGGACTAGTGGGGGCAGATACGCAGTATTTT. Its translation: CASRAGLVGADTQYF.

The count of this clonotype is one. The chain combines TRBV20-1 with TRBJ1-2; a possible D gene is TRBD1 (6 bases). Germline V gives CDR1 DFQATT, CDR2 SNEGSKA (reference sequence). CDR3 length: 14 amino acids. Trimming left V 6 bases short and J 2 bases short, with 16 bases between. In DNA, the CDR3 is TGCAGTGCGGATTACAGGGAGGGGAACTATGGCTACACCTTC. Encoded protein: CSADYREGNYGYTF.

The chain joins TRBV5-6 to TRBJ2-7; the D gene is possibly TRBD2 (6 bases). Trimming cost V 4 bases and J 0 bases, with 17 bases left between them. The CDR3 has 16 residues. The germline gives CDR1 SGHDT, CDR2 YYEEEE. The CDR3 bases are TGTGCCAGCAGCCGGGCGAGACTAGTTCTCTCCTACGAGCAGTACTTC. Translating it yields CASSRARLVLSYEQYF.

V and J are TRBV27 and TRBJ2-7; D gene unclear. The germline V gene has CDR1 MNHEY and CDR2 SMNVEV (reference sequence). Deletions cut 3 bases from V and 1 base from J, with 10 bases between. The CDR3 has 14 residues. The CDR3 region has the DNA TGTGCCAGCAGTTTTATTGGGGAATCCTACGAGCAGTACTTC. Translation: CASSFIGESYEQYF.